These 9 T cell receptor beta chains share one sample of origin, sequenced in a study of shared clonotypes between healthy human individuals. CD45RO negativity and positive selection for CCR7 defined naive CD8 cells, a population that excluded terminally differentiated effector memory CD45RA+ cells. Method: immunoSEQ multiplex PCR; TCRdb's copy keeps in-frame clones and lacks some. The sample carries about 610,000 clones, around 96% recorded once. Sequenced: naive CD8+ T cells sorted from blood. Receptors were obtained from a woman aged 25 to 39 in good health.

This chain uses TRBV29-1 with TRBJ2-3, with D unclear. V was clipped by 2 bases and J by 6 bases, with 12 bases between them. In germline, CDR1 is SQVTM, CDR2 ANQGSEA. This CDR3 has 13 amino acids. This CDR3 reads CSVEFGTADTQYF. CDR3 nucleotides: TGCAGCGTTGAATTTGGCACCGCGGATACGCAGTATTTT.

The CDR3 is CASSLEFSRQETQYF. In DNA, the CDR3 is TGTGCCAGCAGCTTAGAGTTTTCCCGGCAGGAGACCCAGTACTTC. This chain uses TRBV11-2 with TRBJ2-5; D is uncertain. Germline V gives CDR1 SGHAT, CDR2 FQNNGV. Trimming removed 0 bases at V and 5 bases at J, with 13 bases between. CDR3 size: 15 residues.

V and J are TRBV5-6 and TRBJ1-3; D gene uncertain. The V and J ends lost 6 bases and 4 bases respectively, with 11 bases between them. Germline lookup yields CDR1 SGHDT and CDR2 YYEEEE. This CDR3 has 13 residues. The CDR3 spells CASMMRTGNTIYF. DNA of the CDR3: TGTGCCAGCATGATGCGAACGGGAAACACCATATATTTT.

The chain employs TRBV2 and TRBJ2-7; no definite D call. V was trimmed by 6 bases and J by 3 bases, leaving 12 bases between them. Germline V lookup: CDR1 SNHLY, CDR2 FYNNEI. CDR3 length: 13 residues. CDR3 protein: CASRGRSNYEQYF. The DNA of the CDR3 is TGTGCCAGCAGGGGCAGGTCCAACTACGAGCAGTACTTC.

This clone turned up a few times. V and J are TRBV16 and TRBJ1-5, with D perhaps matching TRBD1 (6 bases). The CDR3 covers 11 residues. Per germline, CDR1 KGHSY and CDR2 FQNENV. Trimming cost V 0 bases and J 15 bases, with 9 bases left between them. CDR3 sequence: CASSQSSGVHF. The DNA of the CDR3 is TGTGCCAGCAGCCAATCATCAGGGGTGCATTTT.

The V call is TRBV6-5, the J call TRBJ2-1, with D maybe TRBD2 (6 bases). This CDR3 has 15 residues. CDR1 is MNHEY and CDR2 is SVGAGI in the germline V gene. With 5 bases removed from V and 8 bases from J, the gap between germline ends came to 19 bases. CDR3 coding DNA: TGTGCCAGCAGTCCCGACCGGGACTGGGGGGATGAGCAGTTCTTC. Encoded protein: CASSPDRDWGDEQFF.

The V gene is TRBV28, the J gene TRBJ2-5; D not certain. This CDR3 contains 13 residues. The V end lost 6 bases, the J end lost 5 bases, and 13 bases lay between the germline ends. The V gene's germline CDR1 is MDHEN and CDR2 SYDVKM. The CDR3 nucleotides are TGTGCCAGCAGACCCCTCTTGGAGGAGACCCAGTACTTC. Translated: CASRPLLEETQYF.

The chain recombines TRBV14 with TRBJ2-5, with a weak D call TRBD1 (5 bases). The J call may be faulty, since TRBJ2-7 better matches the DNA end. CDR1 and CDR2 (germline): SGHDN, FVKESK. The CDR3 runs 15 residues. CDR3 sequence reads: CASSQGQAGTYEQYF. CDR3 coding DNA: TGTGCCAGCAGCCAAGGGCAGGCAGGGACCTACGAGCAGTACTTC.

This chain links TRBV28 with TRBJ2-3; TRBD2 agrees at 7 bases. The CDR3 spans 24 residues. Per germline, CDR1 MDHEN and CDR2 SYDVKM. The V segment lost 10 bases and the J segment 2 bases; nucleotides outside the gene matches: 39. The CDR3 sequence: CAISGPGRRGGVANGREYTDTQYF. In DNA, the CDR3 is TGTGCCATATCAGGGCCGGGGCGTCGAGGTGGAGTGGCGAATGGGAGGGAGTACACAGATACGCAGTATTTT.